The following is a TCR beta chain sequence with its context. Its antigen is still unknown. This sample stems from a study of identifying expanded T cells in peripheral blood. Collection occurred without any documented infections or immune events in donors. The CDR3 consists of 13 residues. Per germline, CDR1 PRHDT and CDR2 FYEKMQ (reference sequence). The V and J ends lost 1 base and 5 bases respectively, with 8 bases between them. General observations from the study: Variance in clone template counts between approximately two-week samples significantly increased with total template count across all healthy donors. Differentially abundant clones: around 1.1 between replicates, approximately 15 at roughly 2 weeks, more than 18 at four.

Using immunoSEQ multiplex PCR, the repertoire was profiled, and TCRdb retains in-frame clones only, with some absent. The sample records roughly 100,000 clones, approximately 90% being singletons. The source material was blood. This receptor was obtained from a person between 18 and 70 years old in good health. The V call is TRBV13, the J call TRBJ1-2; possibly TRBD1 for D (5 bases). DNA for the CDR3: TGTGCCAGCAGCTTAGCAGGGCAGTATGGCTACACCTTC. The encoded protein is CASSLAGQYGYTF.